This T cell receptor (beta chain) was retrieved from a study of cytomegalovirus exposure and HLA in healthy donors. The study ran its PCR with 60 Vbeta and 13 Jbeta primers. Here immunoSEQ multiplex PCR was the method, and the copy in TCRdb shows in-frame clones only, minus some. The repertoire holds roughly 130,000 clones, with 60% to 85% as singletons. In its sample, this clone was seen a few times. Its specificity is unknown. Nominally healthy donors provided the samples, though records likely missed some immune exposures. V lost 6 bases, J lost 7 bases, and 12 bases lay in between. Germline V gene lookup returns CDR1 MNHNY and CDR2 SVGAGI (reference sequence). CDR3 length: 13 amino acids. Whole-study results and caveats: Across donors, presence/absence analyses took sequencing depth to be roughly uniform.

V and J are TRBV6-6 and TRBJ2-2, with D perhaps TRBD1 (6 bases). The material sequenced was PBMCs. This receptor was identified in a woman between 40 and 50 years old in good health and CMV-seronegative. CDR3: CASRWTEGGELFF. The CDR3 DNA reads as TGTGCCAGCAGGTGGACAGAGGGCGGGGAGCTGTTTTTT.